This T cell receptor beta chain was recorded in a study of blood T cell repertoires in COVID-19. The CDR3 has 14 amino acids. CDR1 SQVTM and CDR2 ANQGSEA come from the germline V gene. V lost 0 bases and J lost 9, with 15 bases in between. This clone was seen ten or more times. Assay: immunoSEQ multiplex PCR; the TCRdb copy retains only in-frame clones and omits some. The sample lists 400,000 to 450,000 clones, approximately 90% seen once, with 0.8% to 0.9% in the top ten. The chain employs TRBV29-1 and TRBJ2-1; D is possibly TRBD1 (6 bases). The origin of this receptor is a man between 18 and 35 years old with COVID-19, enrolled during active disease. The source material was peripheral blood. The CDR3 loop is CSVEDPRGLGEQFF. The CDR3, as DNA: TGCAGCGTTGAAGATCCGAGGGGGTTAGGTGAGCAGTTCTTC.